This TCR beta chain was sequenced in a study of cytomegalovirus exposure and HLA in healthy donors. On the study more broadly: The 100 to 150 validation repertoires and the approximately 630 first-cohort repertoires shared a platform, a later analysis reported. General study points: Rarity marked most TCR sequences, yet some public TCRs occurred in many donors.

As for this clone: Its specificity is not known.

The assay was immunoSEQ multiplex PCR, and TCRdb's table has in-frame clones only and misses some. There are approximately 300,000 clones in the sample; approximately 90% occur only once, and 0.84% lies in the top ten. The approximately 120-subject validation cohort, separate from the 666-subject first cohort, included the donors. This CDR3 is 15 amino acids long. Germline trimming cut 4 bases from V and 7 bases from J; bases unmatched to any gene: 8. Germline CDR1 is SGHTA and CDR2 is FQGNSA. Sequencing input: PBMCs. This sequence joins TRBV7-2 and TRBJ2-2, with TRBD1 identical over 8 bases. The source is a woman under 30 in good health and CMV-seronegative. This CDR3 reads CASSSGQGWIGELFF. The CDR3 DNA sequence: TGTGCCAGCAGCTCTGGACAGGGATGGATCGGGGAGCTGTTTTTT.